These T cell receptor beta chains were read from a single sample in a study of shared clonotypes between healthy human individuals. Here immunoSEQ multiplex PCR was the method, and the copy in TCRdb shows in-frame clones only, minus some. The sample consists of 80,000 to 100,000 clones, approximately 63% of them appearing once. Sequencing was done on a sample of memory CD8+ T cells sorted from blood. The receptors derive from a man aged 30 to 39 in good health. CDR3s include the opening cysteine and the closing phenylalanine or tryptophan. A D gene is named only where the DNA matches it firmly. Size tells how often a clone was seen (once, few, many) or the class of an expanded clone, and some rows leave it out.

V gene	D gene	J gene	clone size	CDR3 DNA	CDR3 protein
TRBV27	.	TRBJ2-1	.	TGTGCCAGCAGTTTACAGGGGACCTACAATGAGCAGTTCTTC	CASSLQGTYNEQFF
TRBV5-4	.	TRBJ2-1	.	TGTGCCAGCAGCTCCCCATCCAGGGTAGGGGAGGAGCAGTTCTTC	CASSSPSRVGEEQFF
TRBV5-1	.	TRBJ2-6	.	TGCGCCAGCAGCTTGGATACAGGGTCTGGGGCCAACGTCCTGACTTTC	CASSLDTGSGANVLTF
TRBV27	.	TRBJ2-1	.	TGTGCCAGCTGTAAGGGCATAGGGTTCTACAATGAGCAGTTCTTC	CASCKGIGFYNEQFF
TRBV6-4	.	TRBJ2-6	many	TGTGCCAGCAGTGACCAGGGGGGCGCTGGGGCCAACGTCCTGACTTTC	CASSDQGGAGANVLTF
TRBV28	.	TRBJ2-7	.	TGTGCCAGCAGTTTCATTAGCTACGAGCAGTACTTC	CASSFISYEQYF
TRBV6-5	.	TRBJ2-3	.	TGTGCCAGCAGTTACTCGAAGGCGGGCGGTACAGATACGCAGTATTTT	CASSYSKAGGTDTQYF
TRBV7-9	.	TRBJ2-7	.	TGTGCCAGCAGCTTAACCTTCTCCACGGTTACCTACGAGCAGTACTTC	CASSLTFSTVTYEQYF
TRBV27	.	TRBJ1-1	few	TGTGCCAGCAGTTTACTCCAGGGCCTTAAGAACACTGAAGCTTTCTTT	CASSLLQGLKNTEAFF
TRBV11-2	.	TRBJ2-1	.	TGTGCCAGCAGCTTAATGGCGGGGCAGAATGAGCAGTTCTTC	CASSLMAGQNEQFF
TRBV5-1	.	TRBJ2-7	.	TGCGCCAGCAGCTTGTCCATCCCCGATGGGGAGCAGTACTTC	CASSLSIPDGEQYF
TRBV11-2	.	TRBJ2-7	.	TGTGCCAGCAGCTTAAGGGACACCCACTACGAGCAGTACTTC	CASSLRDTHYEQYF
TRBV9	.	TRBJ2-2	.	TGTGCCAGCAGCGTAGATCCCAGTGGGCCCGGGGAGCTGTTTTTT	CASSVDPSGPGELFF
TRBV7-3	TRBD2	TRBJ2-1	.	TGTGCCAGCAGCCTCCAGCGGGAGGGCCGGACTGAGCAGTTCTTC	CASSLQREGRTEQFF
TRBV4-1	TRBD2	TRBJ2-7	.	TGCGCCAGCAGCCAAACAGCGGGAGGCCGAAAGGAGCAGTACTTC	CASSQTAGGRKEQYF
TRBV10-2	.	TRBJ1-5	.	TGCGCCAGCAGTGAGAGAGGTCAGCCCCAGCATTTT	CASSERGQPQHF
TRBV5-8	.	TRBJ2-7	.	TGTGCCAGCAGCCCCCAGGGGCCCTACGAGCAGTACTTC	CASSPQGPYEQYF
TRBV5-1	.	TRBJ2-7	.	TGCGCCAGCAGCTTGGCAGGTCCAGGTCTCTACGAGCAGTACTTC	CASSLAGPGLYEQYF
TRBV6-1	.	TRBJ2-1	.	TGTGCCAGCAGTGACAGGGCCCTCGTCAATGAGCAGTTCTTC	CASSDRALVNEQFF
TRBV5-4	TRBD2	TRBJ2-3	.	TGTGCCAGCACCGACACTAGCGGGAGGTGGGATACGCAGTATTTT	CASTDTSGRWDTQYF
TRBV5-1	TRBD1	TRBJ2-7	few	TGCGCCAGCAGCCAGACAGGGGACTACGAGCAGTACTTC	CASSQTGDYEQYF
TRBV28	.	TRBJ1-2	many	TGTGCCAGCAGTCTATCTTATGGCTACACCTTC	CASSLSYGYTF
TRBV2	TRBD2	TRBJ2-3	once	TGTGCCAGCAGTGAGATAGCGGGAGTTAAGTCAGATACGCAGTATTTT	CASSEIAGVKSDTQYF
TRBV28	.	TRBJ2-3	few	TGTGCCAGCACTGAGACATATACGCAGTATTTT	CASTETYTQYF
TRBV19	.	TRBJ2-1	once	TGTGCCAGTAGTAAGGGCGGTGAGCAGTTCTTC	CASSKGGEQFF
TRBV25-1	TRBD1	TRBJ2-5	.	TGTGCCAGCAGTGAACCCCAGGGACAGGAGGGGACCCAGTACTTC	CASSEPQGQEGTQYF
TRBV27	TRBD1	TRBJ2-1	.	TGTGCCAGCAGTACATTTCGACAGGGTAGCTACAATGAGCAGTTCTTC	CASSTFRQGSYNEQFF
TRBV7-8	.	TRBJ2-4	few	TGTGCCAGCAGCCAGGGGCTGGGGGGGGACATTCAGTACTTC	CASSQGLGGDIQYF
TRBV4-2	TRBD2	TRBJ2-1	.	TGTGCCAGCAGCCAAGATTGGACTAGCGGGAGCTTGGATGAGCAGTTCTTC	CASSQDWTSGSLDEQFF
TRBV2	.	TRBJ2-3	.	TGTGCCAGCGCCCGGGGACCCTTTGTGGATACGCAGTATTTT	CASARGPFVDTQYF
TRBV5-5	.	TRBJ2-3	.	TGTGCCAGCAGCTTATTTGGAGCAGCGATAGATACGCAGTATTTT	CASSLFGAAIDTQYF
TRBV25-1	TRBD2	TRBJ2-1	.	TGTGCCAGCAGTCAAGATCGAGGGAGCGGGACCTACAATGAGCAGTTCTTC	CASSQDRGSGTYNEQFF
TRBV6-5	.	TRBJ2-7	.	TGTGCCAGCAGTTACTCAGGGGGGAGCTCCTACGAGCAGTACTTC	CASSYSGGSSYEQYF
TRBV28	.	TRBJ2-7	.	TGTGCCAGCAGTACCTTTGTCTACGAGCAGTACTTC	CASSTFVYEQYF
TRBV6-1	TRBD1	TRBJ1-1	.	TGTGCCAGCAGTGAGGGACAGGGACTAACTGAAGCTTTCTTT	CASSEGQGLTEAFF
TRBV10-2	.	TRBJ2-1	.	TGCGCCAGCAGTGAGTCGAGGCTAGCGTTCTACAATGAGCAGTTCTTC	CASSESRLAFYNEQFF
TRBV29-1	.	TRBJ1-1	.	TGCAGCGTTGTACCAGGGAACACTGAAGCTTTCTTT	CSVVPGNTEAFF
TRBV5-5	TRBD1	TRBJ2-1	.	TGTGCCAGCAGCTTGGGAACAGGGGGAACCTACAATGAGCAGTTCTTC	CASSLGTGGTYNEQFF
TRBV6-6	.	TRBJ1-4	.	TGTGCCAGCAGTCCCGGGACAAGGGATGAAAAACTGTTTTTT	CASSPGTRDEKLFF
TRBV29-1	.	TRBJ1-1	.	TGCAGCGTAGTCCCGGGGAACACTGAAGCTTTCTTT	CSVVPGNTEAFF
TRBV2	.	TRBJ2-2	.	TGTGCCAGCAGGGCCCCCGGCGCGGGTACCGGGGAGCTGTTTTTT	CASRAPGAGTGELFF
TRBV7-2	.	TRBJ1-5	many	TGTGCCAGCAGCTTAGAACGGGGCCTACATCAGCCCCAGCATTTT	CASSLERGLHQPQHF
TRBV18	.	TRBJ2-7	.	TGTGCCAGCTCAGCGGACAGCCTATACGAGCAGTACTTC	CASSADSLYEQYF
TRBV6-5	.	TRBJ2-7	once	TGTGCCAGCAGTGAAGCCTACGAGCAGTACTTC	CASSEAYEQYF
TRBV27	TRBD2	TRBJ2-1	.	TGTGCCAGCATGGCTAGCGGGCATTCCTACAATGAGCAGTTCTTC	CASMASGHSYNEQFF
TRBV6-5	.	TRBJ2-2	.	TGTGCCAGCAGTTACGACAGGGCGGGGTACGGGGAGCTGTTTTTT	CASSYDRAGYGELFF
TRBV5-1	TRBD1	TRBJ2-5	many	TGCGCCAGCAGCTTGGAGACCGCAGGGGGACGGGAGACCCAGTACTTC	CASSLETAGGRETQYF
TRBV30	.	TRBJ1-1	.	TGTGCCTGGACCGTTTTTATGGGGGGCCACACTGAAGCTTTCTTT	CAWTVFMGGHTEAFF